This T cell receptor (beta chain) was recovered during a study of T cell changes during pregnancy in multiple sclerosis. Assay: immunoSEQ multiplex PCR; the TCRdb copy retains only in-frame clones and omits some. The sample carries about 44,000 clones, more than 80% recorded once. This clone was seen a single time. V was shortened by 2 bases and J by 4 bases, with 12 bases between the two germline ends. This CDR3 spans 15 amino acids. The germline gives CDR1 SGHVS, CDR2 FQNEAQ. This sequence was found in a female donor with multiple sclerosis, enrolled in a pregnancy study. Material: CD4+ T cells from peripheral blood mononuclear cells, obtained before pregnancy. The chain has TRBV7-8 and TRBJ1-5, with D possibly TRBD1 on 5 matching bases. CDR3 DNA: TGTGCCAGCAGCTTATCTGACAGCACTAATCAGCCCCAGCATTTT. This codes for CASSLSDSTNQPQHF.